These 25 T cell receptor beta chains were sequenced from one sample in a study of blood T cell repertoires in COVID-19. Data came from immunoSEQ multiplex PCR; TCRdb stores just in-frame clones and leaves some out. This sample carries 60,000 to 85,000 clones, roughly 90% of them seen once, and the ten largest clones take 7.3%. Input material: peripheral blood. Receptors were obtained from a man between 35 and 55 years old with COVID-19, enrolled during active disease.

The chain carries TRBV12-2 and TRBJ1-1. TRBV12-2 constitutes a pseudogene. The CDR3 is 14 residues long. The CDR3, as DNA: TGTGCAAGTCGCCTGGGCCGCGGGTTCACTGAAGCTTTCTTT. Translating gives CASRLGRGFTEAFF.

The chain recombines TRBV6-5 with TRBJ1-1; D unresolved. Germline V gene sequence: CDR1 MNHEY, CDR2 SVGAGI. Trimming removed 7 bases from V and 5 bases from J, with 11 bases in between. The CDR3 extends over 12 amino acids. The CDR3 here is CASISPPTEAFF. CDR3 DNA: TGTGCCAGCATTTCCCCCCCAACTGAAGCTTTCTTT.

The J gene is TRBJ2-5, the V gene TRBV11-3; the D is unclear. The ends were cut back, 2 bases at V and 1 base at J, with 5 bases in the middle. Germline CDR1 and CDR2: SGHNT and YENEEA. CDR3 length: 13 amino acids. In DNA, the CDR3 is TGTGCCAGCAGCTTAAACAGCCAAGAGACCCAGTACTTC. The encoded protein is CASSLNSQETQYF.

The V gene is TRBV24-1, the J gene TRBJ1-6; no reliable D call. The CDR3 totals 19 residues. The germline V and J ends were trimmed by 3 bases and 4 bases, with 21 bases remaining between them. Germline V lookup: CDR1 KGHDR, CDR2 SFDVKD. The CDR3 DNA reads TGTGCCACCAGTGATATTGGGTATCCGGGATTATGGTATAATTCACCCCTCCACTTT. Residues: CATSDIGYPGLWYNSPLHF.

The chain carries TRBV18 and TRBJ1-5; 8 nucleotides line up with TRBD1. Germline V gene lookup returns CDR1 KGHSH and CDR2 LQKENI. This CDR3 is built from 18 residues. V gave up 5 bases and J gave up 4 bases; unmatched junction bases: 16. CDR3 loop: CASSKAEIGTGRNQPQHF. In DNA, the CDR3 is TGTGCCAGCTCAAAGGCAGAGATAGGGACAGGCCGTAATCAGCCCCAGCATTTT. The full variable domain, its missing parts supplied by reference TRBV18 and TRBJ1-5, is NAGVMQNPRHLVRRRGQEARLRCSPMKGHSHVYWYRQLPEEGLKFMVYLQKENIIDESGMPKERFSAEFPKEGPSILRIQQVVRGDSAAYFCASSKAEIGTGRNQPQHFGDGTRLSIL.

In this sample, this clone turned up once. The rearrangement links TRBV30 to TRBJ1-2; possibly TRBD1 for D (5 bases). The CDR3 sequence is 18 residues long. In germline, CDR1 is GTSNPN, CDR2 SVGIG (reference sequence). V was clipped by 0 bases and J by 3 bases, with 23 bases between them. This CDR3 is CAWSVLGGGNPTYYGYTF. The CDR3 region has the DNA TGTGCCTGGAGTGTACTCGGGGGTGGGAACCCGACGTACTATGGCTACACCTTC.

This clone came up once. This sequence joins TRBV11-3 and TRBJ2-2; 8 bases line up with TRBD2. Germline V gene data show CDR1 as SGHNT and CDR2 as YENEEA. The trim removed 5 bases at V and 6 bases at J, leaving 8 bases unmatched. The CDR3 loop spans 15 amino acids. CDR3 DNA sequence: TGTGCCAGCAGCCGAGCGGGGGAAGGTGCCGGGGAGCTGTTTTTT. This gives the protein CASSRAGEGAGELFF.

The J gene is TRBJ1-1, the V gene TRBV5-6; no reliable D call. Germline CDR1 and CDR2: SGHDT and YYEEEE. The CDR3 is made up of 11 amino acids. Deletions cut 3 bases from V and 6 bases from J, with 6 bases between. This chain's CDR3 is CASSSEAEAFF. The CDR3 nucleotides read TGTGCCAGCAGCTCCGAGGCTGAAGCTTTCTTT.

The chain is built from TRBV5-1 and TRBJ1-1, with TRBD1 as a possible D gene (5 bases). CDR1 SGHRS and CDR2 YFSETQ come from the germline V gene. The V and J ends lost 2 bases and 5 bases respectively, with 16 bases between them. The CDR3 consists of 15 residues. The CDR3 reads CASSLGASLGTEAFF. The DNA of the CDR3 is TGCGCCAGCAGCTTAGGGGCCTCACTGGGGACTGAAGCTTTCTTT.

The rearrangement uses TRBV5-1 and TRBJ1-5; a possible D gene is TRBD1 (5 bases). The V gene lost 0 bases and the J gene lost 2 bases, with 12 bases spanning the gap. From germline, CDR1 is SGHRS and CDR2 YFSETQ. CDR3 size: 16 residues. This CDR3 reads CASSLEGTGGNQPQHF. CDR3 sequence (DNA): TGCGCCAGCAGCTTGGAGGGGACGGGGGGCAATCAGCCCCAGCATTTT. The full variable domain, completed using reference TRBV5-1 and TRBJ1-5, is KAGVTQTPRYLIKTRGQQVTLSCSPISGHRSVSWYQQTPGQGLQFLFEYFSETQRNKGNFPGRFSGRQFSNSRSEMNVSTLELGDSALYLCASSLEGTGGNQPQHFGDGTRLSIL.

V and J are TRBV12-3 or TRBV12-4 and TRBJ2-7; perhaps TRBD2 as D (7 bases). The V end was cut by 6 bases, the J end by 7 bases, with 16 bases between. CDR3 length equals 13 residues. In DNA, the CDR3 is TGTGCCAGCAGCCGCGGGGGCCCGGGAGAGCAGTACTTC. Translation gives CASSRGGPGEQYF.

In its sample, this clone was seen once. The rearrangement uses TRBV3-1 (or the pseudogene TRBV3-2) and TRBJ2-5, with 7 bases fitting TRBD2. The CDR3 sequence is 14 residues long. CDR1 LGHDT and CDR2 YNNKEL come from the germline V gene (reference sequence). Trimming at V came to 1 base and at J to 2 bases, leaving 1 base not matched to a gene. The CDR3 protein is CASSQGGGQETQYF. CDR3 DNA sequence: TGTGCCAGCAGCCAAGGGGGGGGACAAGAGACCCAGTACTTC.

The table lists this clone with a few counts. The chain uses TRBV5-1 and TRBJ1-2, with TRBD1 matching 8 bases. The V and J ends lost 3 bases and 4 bases, in that order; junction bases with no gene match: 2. This CDR3 region has 13 residues. In germline, CDR1 is SGHRS, CDR2 YFSETQ. The CDR3 DNA sequence: TGCGCCAGCAGCTCCGGACAGGGCTATGGCTACACCTTC. This translates into CASSSGQGYGYTF.

J is TRBJ2-5 and V is TRBV29-1; TRBD2 matches at 9 bases. V shed 6 bases and J 9 bases; nucleotides not matched to a gene: 11. Germline V CDR1 and CDR2: SQVTM, ANQGSEA. This CDR3 contains 13 residues. CDR3 DNA: TGCAGCGTAAGGACTAGCGAGGTGTTGGCCCAGTACTTC. Translated: CSVRTSEVLAQYF. The full variable domain, its missing parts supplied by reference TRBV29-1 and TRBJ2-5, is SAVISQKPSRDICQRGTSLTIQCQVDSQVTMMFWYRQQPGQSLTLIATANQGSEATYESGFVIDKFPISRPNLTFSTLTVSNMSPEDSSIYLCSVRTSEVLAQYFGPGTRLLVL.

The chain has TRBV14 and TRBJ2-7; 7 bases fit TRBD1. The germline V gene encodes CDR1 SGHDN and CDR2 FVKESK. This CDR3 has 15 amino acids. The V segment lost 1 base and the J segment 2 bases; nucleotides outside the gene matches: 5. As DNA, the CDR3 is TGTGCCAGCAGCCAAGGGGACAGTAGGACCTACGAGCAGTACTTC. It yields the protein CASSQGDSRTYEQYF.

The chain uses TRBV5-1 and TRBJ2-5; 12 nucleotides align to TRBD2. CDR1 SGHRS and CDR2 YFSETQ come from the germline V gene. Trimming took 4 bases from V and 2 from J; bases not matched to a gene: 15. This CDR3 has 19 amino acids. This CDR3 is CASSATGLAGIRQQETQYF. CDR3 DNA: TGCGCCAGCAGCGCCACCGGACTAGCGGGAATTCGCCAACAAGAGACCCAGTACTTC.

This rearrangement joins TRBV13 to TRBJ2-7; 7 bases are a match to TRBD2. J gave up 4 bases and V 1 base, and 7 bases lay outside the gene matches. This CDR3 has 15 amino acids. Germline assignment: CDR1 PRHDT and CDR2 FYEKMQ (reference sequence). The CDR3 protein is CASSLAGTIEYEQYF. CDR3 nucleotides: TGTGCCAGCAGCTTAGCCGGGACTATCGAATACGAGCAGTACTTC. Based on the CDR3 plus reference TRBV13 and TRBJ2-7, the full variable domain is AAGVIQSPRHLIKEKRETATLKCYPIPRHDTVYWYQQGPGQDPQFLISFYEKMQSDKGSIPDRFSAQQFSDYHSELNMSSLELGDSALYFCASSLAGTIEYEQYFGPGTRLTVT.

CDR3 nucleotides: TGTGCCTGGAGTGTAGTCGGCGCGGATTACTATGGCTACACCTTC. Encoded protein: CAWSVVGADYYGYTF. The chain is built from TRBV30 and TRBJ1-2; unclear D gene. The germline gives CDR1 GTSNPN, CDR2 SVGIG (reference sequence). V was clipped by 0 bases and J by 3 bases, with 14 bases between them. The CDR3 is 15 residues long.

The V and J genes are TRBV19 and TRBJ1-1; TRBD1 matches 10 bases. Germline V gene sequence: CDR1 LNHDA, CDR2 SQIVND (reference sequence). This CDR3 spans 14 amino acids. Losses at the gene ends were 6 bases for V and 3 bases for J; bases not matched to a gene: 4. The CDR3 nucleotides read TGTGCCAGTAGCAAAGACAGGGGGCACACTGAAGCTTTCTTT. Protein sequence: CASSKDRGHTEAFF.

The rearrangement links TRBV11-2 to TRBJ1-6, with 7 bases aligning to TRBD1. V was pared by 2 bases and J by 9 bases, with 4 bases of the junction left unmatched. CDR1 is SGHAT and CDR2 is FQNNGV in the germline V gene. This CDR3 has 14 amino acids. CDR3 nucleotides: TGTGCCAGCAGCTTAACAGGGGCTGGTTCACCCCTCCACTTT. It specifies CASSLTGAGSPLHF.

The rearrangement joins TRBV11-2 to TRBJ2-3, with D possibly matching TRBD1 (5 bases). Trimming shortened V by 2 bases and J by 3 bases, and 12 bases separated the two germline ends. This CDR3 region has 15 residues. Germline loops: CDR1 SGHAT, CDR2 FQNNGV. The CDR3 is CASSLIWGVTDTQYF. In DNA form, the CDR3 reads TGTGCCAGCAGCTTAATTTGGGGCGTTACAGATACGCAGTATTTT.

The chain employs TRBV6-1 and TRBJ2-7, with D perhaps TRBD1 (6 bases). V lost 1 base to trimming and J lost 2 bases, with 15 bases between them. CDR3 size: 16 residues. The germline CDR1 and CDR2 sequences are MNHNS and SASEGT. The CDR3 DNA reads TGTGCCAGCAGTGAAGAGTCTGGGACATACCCCTACGAGCAGTACTTC. It encodes CASSEESGTYPYEQYF.

This rearrangement joins TRBV18 to TRBJ2-2; 10 positions agree with TRBD1. Germline V gene lookup returns CDR1 KGHSH and CDR2 LQKENI. This CDR3 region has 18 residues. Losses at the gene ends were 4 bases for V and 4 bases for J; bases not matched to a gene: 12. The DNA of the CDR3 is TGTGCCAGCTCACTGTACTCCGGGACAGGGGCGACCACCGGGGAGCTGTTTTTT. Translated, it gives CASSLYSGTGATTGELFF.

V gene TRBV4-1 combines with J gene TRBJ2-1; 7 bases are a match to TRBD2. J was trimmed by 1 base and V by 1 base; bases with no gene match: 7. Germline V gene lookup returns CDR1 MGHRA and CDR2 YSYEKL. This CDR3 has 17 amino acids. CDR3: CASSQGQRLASYNEQFF. As DNA, the CDR3 is TGCGCCAGCAGCCAAGGACAGAGACTAGCATCCTACAATGAGCAGTTCTTC.

The count of this clone is one. The rearrangement joins TRBV2 to TRBJ2-7; the match to TRBD2 covers 9 bases. V lost 9 bases to trimming and J lost 3 bases; unmatched junction nucleotides: 3. The germline gives CDR1 SNHLY, CDR2 FYNNEI. CDR3 length: 12 amino acids. The CDR3 DNA is TGTGCCAGTTTTAGCGGGGGCTACGAGCAGTACTTC. Residues: CASFSGGYEQYF.